Listed below are T cell receptor beta chains from one sample, sequenced in a study of human T cells and chemical hapten exposure. Each CDR3 protein gets one entry after TCRdb re-called the RACE reads with MiXCR. The profile shows approximately 50,000 distinct CDR3 sequences, 8.5% to 10% of them singletons. Sequencing used whole blood, obtained in connection with sensitization to the hapten diphenylcyclopropenone (DPC). The source of these receptors is a woman in her twenties or thirties with alopecia areata. Some clones in this sample may be carry-over from other donors' samples. The CDR3 runs from the conserved cysteine through the conserved F or W. The D gene is left open where the match is weak. For some rows the clone size is stated as once, few or many, or as a class when expanded; others skip it.

clone_size: few; j_call: TRBJ1-1; v_call: TRBV6-6; d_call: NA; cdr3_aa: CASSYEGSGTEAFF; cdr3_nt: TGTGCCAGCAGTTACGAGGGATCCGGAACTGAAGCTTTCTTT
clone_size: NA; j_call: TRBJ2-3; v_call: TRBV28; d_call: NA; cdr3_aa: CASSPQTDTQYF; cdr3_nt: TGTGCCAGCAGCCCTCAGACAGATACGCAGTATTTT
clone_size: few; j_call: TRBJ1-5; v_call: TRBV20-1; d_call: NA; cdr3_aa: CSADPGTTLLGQPQHF; cdr3_nt: TGCAGTGCTGACCCCGGGACCACGTTACTGGGTCAGCCCCAGCATTTT
clone_size: NA; j_call: TRBJ2-1; v_call: TRBV3-1; d_call: NA; cdr3_aa: CASSQSYNEQFF; cdr3_nt: TGTGCCAGCAGCCAATCCTACAATGAGCAGTTCTTC
clone_size: NA; j_call: TRBJ1-5; v_call: TRBV7-9; d_call: NA; cdr3_aa: CASSSPTEQPQHF; cdr3_nt: TGTGCCAGCAGCTCACCCACCGAGCAGCCCCAGCATTTT
clone_size: NA; j_call: TRBJ2-6; v_call: TRBV20-1; d_call: NA; cdr3_aa: CSARGVGPGANVLTF; cdr3_nt: TGCAGTGCTAGGGGGGTAGGGCCGGGAGCCAACGTCCTGACTTTC
clone_size: NA; j_call: TRBJ2-1; v_call: TRBV11-2; d_call: NA; cdr3_aa: CASSLLMGRDEQFF; cdr3_nt: TGTGCCAGCAGCCTTCTAATGGGGCGCGATGAGCAGTTCTTC
clone_size: NA; j_call: TRBJ1-1; v_call: TRBV5-4; d_call: NA; cdr3_aa: CASSLGVGDTEAFF; cdr3_nt: TGTGCCAGCAGCTTGGGAGTGGGGGACACTGAAGCTTTCTTT
clone_size: few; j_call: TRBJ2-1; v_call: TRBV7-2; d_call: NA; cdr3_aa: CASSLEAETYNEQFF; cdr3_nt: TGTGCCAGCAGCTTAGAAGCCGAAACCTACAATGAGCAGTTCTTC
clone_size: NA; j_call: TRBJ2-5; v_call: TRBV7-9; d_call: TRBD2; cdr3_aa: CASSPRPTSGAHGTQYF; cdr3_nt: TGTGCCAGCAGCCCACGCCCGACTAGCGGGGCACACGGGACCCAGTACTTC
clone_size: few; j_call: TRBJ1-5; v_call: TRBV6-1; d_call: NA; cdr3_aa: CASSEVVGHEVSNQPQHF; cdr3_nt: TGTGCCAGCAGTGAAGTTGTGGGACACGAGGTTAGCAATCAGCCCCAGCATTTT
clone_size: NA; j_call: TRBJ1-4; v_call: TRBV5-1; d_call: NA; cdr3_aa: CASSPDRATNEKLFF; cdr3_nt: TGCGCCAGCAGCCCCGACCGGGCAACTAATGAAAAACTGTTTTTT
clone_size: few; j_call: TRBJ2-5; v_call: TRBV6-6; d_call: NA; cdr3_aa: CASSYRGGETQYF; cdr3_nt: TGTGCCAGCAGTTACCGGGGCGGAGAGACCCAGTACTTC
clone_size: few; j_call: TRBJ2-3; v_call: TRBV7-2; d_call: TRBD2; cdr3_aa: CASSTKAGLGGSDTQYF; cdr3_nt: TGTGCCAGCAGCACGAAAGCGGGACTGGGGGGATCGGATACGCAGTATTTT
clone_size: NA; j_call: TRBJ2-3; v_call: TRBV10-3; d_call: NA; cdr3_aa: CAIYGGANTDTQYF; cdr3_nt: TGTGCCATCTACGGAGGGGCCAACACAGATACGCAGTATTTT
clone_size: few; j_call: TRBJ1-1; v_call: TRBV29-1; d_call: TRBD1; cdr3_aa: CSGKGQGDTEAFF; cdr3_nt: TGCAGCGGGAAAGGACAGGGGGACACTGAAGCTTTCTTT
clone_size: few; j_call: TRBJ2-2; v_call: TRBV25-1; d_call: NA; cdr3_aa: CASSESQGKEGELFF; cdr3_nt: TGTGCCAGCAGTGAAAGCCAGGGAAAGGAAGGGGAGCTGTTTTTT
clone_size: many; j_call: TRBJ2-4; v_call: TRBV5-1; d_call: TRBD1; cdr3_aa: CASSGTGDRQHF; cdr3_nt: TGCGCCAGCAGCGGCACTGGGGACAGACAGCACTTC
clone_size: few; j_call: TRBJ1-5; v_call: TRBV6-2/TRBV6-3; d_call: NA; cdr3_aa: CASIKAGNGNQPQHF; cdr3_nt: TGTGCCAGCATTAAAGCAGGGAATGGCAATCAGCCCCAGCATTTT
clone_size: NA; j_call: TRBJ2-2; v_call: TRBV7-3; d_call: NA; cdr3_aa: CASSSRGTRGELFF; cdr3_nt: TGTGCCAGCAGCTCCCGGGGCACGCGCGGGGAGCTGTTTTTT
clone_size: many; j_call: TRBJ1-5; v_call: TRBV6-5; d_call: NA; cdr3_aa: CATADGDSNQPQHF; cdr3_nt: TGTGCCACCGCTGACGGGGATAGCAATCAGCCCCAGCATTTT
clone_size: few; j_call: TRBJ2-2; v_call: TRBV27; d_call: NA; cdr3_aa: CASCSLGGLVGELFF; cdr3_nt: TGTGCCAGCTGCTCACTGGGCGGTTTGGTCGGGGAGCTGTTTTTT
clone_size: NA; j_call: TRBJ2-5; v_call: TRBV3-1; d_call: NA; cdr3_aa: CASSQATLQETQYF; cdr3_nt: TGTGCCAGCAGCCAAGCGACGCTACAAGAGACCCAGTACTTC
clone_size: many; j_call: TRBJ2-3; v_call: TRBV19; d_call: TRBD1; cdr3_aa: CASSPWDSPIGHTDTQYF; cdr3_nt: TGTGCCAGTAGTCCCTGGGACAGCCCAATTGGGCACACAGATACGCAGTATTTT
clone_size: few; j_call: TRBJ1-5; v_call: TRBV5-5; d_call: NA; cdr3_aa: CASSLSVFGGNQPQHF; cdr3_nt: TGTGCCAGCAGCTTGTCGGTTTTCGGGGGCAATCAGCCCCAGCATTTT
clone_size: few; j_call: TRBJ2-2; v_call: TRBV4-1; d_call: TRBD2; cdr3_aa: CASSRGGGLPGELFF; cdr3_nt: TGCGCCAGCAGCCGGGGCGGGGGGCTCCCCGGGGAGCTGTTTTTT
clone_size: few; j_call: TRBJ1-1; v_call: TRBV9; d_call: NA; cdr3_aa: CASSPGGGGKGTEAFF; cdr3_nt: TGTGCCAGCAGCCCCGGGGGGGGGGGTAAGGGCACTGAAGCTTTCTTT
clone_size: many; j_call: TRBJ2-2; v_call: TRBV10-3; d_call: NA; cdr3_aa: CAISESGPGELFF; cdr3_nt: TGTGCCATCAGTGAGTCTGGGCCCGGGGAGCTGTTTTTT
clone_size: many; j_call: TRBJ2-7; v_call: TRBV20-1; d_call: NA; cdr3_aa: CSARDDGYEQYF; cdr3_nt: TGCAGTGCTAGAGATGACGGCTACGAGCAGTACTTC
clone_size: few; j_call: TRBJ1-1; v_call: TRBV7-3; d_call: NA; cdr3_aa: CASSLSRQPDTEAFF; cdr3_nt: TGTGCCAGCAGCTTATCACGACAGCCAGACACTGAAGCTTTCTTT
clone_size: many; j_call: TRBJ2-4; v_call: TRBV15; d_call: NA; cdr3_aa: CATSRDRRLAKNIQYF; cdr3_nt: TGTGCCACCAGCAGAGATCGGCGGTTAGCCAAAAACATTCAGTACTTC
clone_size: few; j_call: TRBJ1-4; v_call: TRBV6-5; d_call: TRBD1; cdr3_aa: CASSSGGQGEKLFF; cdr3_nt: TGTGCCAGCAGTTCAGGGGGTCAAGGTGAAAAACTGTTTTTT
clone_size: few; j_call: TRBJ1-1; v_call: TRBV3-1; d_call: TRBD1; cdr3_aa: CASSQNRDRTRNTEAFF; cdr3_nt: TGTGCCAGCAGCCAAAACCGGGACAGGACCCGGAACACTGAAGCTTTCTTT
clone_size: few; j_call: TRBJ2-6; v_call: TRBV6-2/TRBV6-3; d_call: NA; cdr3_aa: CASSSPPRRANVLTF; cdr3_nt: TGTGCCAGCAGTTCCCCCCCGCGGCGAGCCAACGTCCTGACTTTC
clone_size: NA; j_call: TRBJ1-5; v_call: TRBV7-2; d_call: NA; cdr3_aa: CASSQGVLNNQPQHF; cdr3_nt: TGTGCCAGCAGTCAAGGGGTACTAAACAATCAGCCCCAGCATTTT
clone_size: NA; j_call: TRBJ2-3; v_call: TRBV4-2; d_call: NA; cdr3_aa: CASSQLPRGASADAQYF; cdr3_nt: TGTGCCAGCAGCCAACTCCCCCGAGGGGCGTCGGCAGATGCGCAGTATTTT
clone_size: NA; j_call: TRBJ2-4; v_call: TRBV28; d_call: NA; cdr3_aa: CASSPGGAIQYF; cdr3_nt: TGTGCCAGCAGTCCGGGCGGAGCGATTCAGTACTTC
clone_size: medium-sized; j_call: TRBJ2-5; v_call: TRBV12-3/TRBV12-4; d_call: NA; cdr3_aa: CASSQQETQYF; cdr3_nt: TGTGCCAGCAGCCAACAAGAGACCCAGTACTTC
clone_size: NA; j_call: TRBJ2-3; v_call: TRBV20-1; d_call: NA; cdr3_aa: CSAKGGGTDTQYF; cdr3_nt: TGCAGTGCTAAGGGAGGCGGGACAGATACGCAGTATTTT
clone_size: few; j_call: TRBJ2-2; v_call: TRBV5-1; d_call: NA; cdr3_aa: CASSLDGIQAGELFF; cdr3_nt: TGCGCCAGCAGCTTGGACGGGATCCAGGCCGGGGAGCTGTTTTTT
clone_size: NA; j_call: TRBJ2-7; v_call: TRBV6-6; d_call: NA; cdr3_aa: CASSYLSNEQYF; cdr3_nt: TGTGCCAGCAGTTACCTGTCAAACGAGCAGTACTTC
clone_size: few; j_call: TRBJ1-2; v_call: TRBV6-1; d_call: NA; cdr3_aa: CASSVIGLSRDYGYTF; cdr3_nt: TGTGCCAGCAGTGTAATCGGTCTCTCCCGGGACTATGGCTACACCTTC
clone_size: many; j_call: TRBJ2-7; v_call: TRBV7-2; d_call: NA; cdr3_aa: CASRGAGYEQYF; cdr3_nt: TGTGCCTCCCGGGGGGCAGGATACGAGCAGTACTTC
clone_size: NA; j_call: TRBJ2-3; v_call: TRBV11-2; d_call: TRBD1; cdr3_aa: CASSALTGGSTDTQYF; cdr3_nt: TGTGCCAGCAGCGCATTGACAGGGGGAAGCACAGATACGCAGTATTTT
clone_size: many; j_call: TRBJ1-5; v_call: TRBV20-1; d_call: NA; cdr3_aa: CSARDDGPRGGSNQPQHF; cdr3_nt: TGCAGTGCTAGAGATGACGGGCCCCGCGGAGGAAGCAATCAGCCCCAGCATTTT
clone_size: many; j_call: TRBJ2-3; v_call: TRBV6-1; d_call: TRBD2; cdr3_aa: CASSEGTSGADTQYF; cdr3_nt: TGTGCCAGCAGTGAAGGGACTAGCGGGGCAGATACGCAGTATTTT
clone_size: few; j_call: TRBJ1-6; v_call: TRBV7-9; d_call: NA; cdr3_aa: CASSLALIEQGNSPLHF; cdr3_nt: TGTGCCAGCAGCTTAGCGCTAATCGAACAGGGTAATTCACCCCTCCACTTT
clone_size: many; j_call: TRBJ1-5; v_call: TRBV27; d_call: NA; cdr3_aa: CASSKGPLGDLYSNQPQHF; cdr3_nt: TGTGCCAGCTCTAAGGGGCCCCTCGGCGACCTATATAGCAATCAGCCCCAGCATTTT